One and the same sample provided the 15 T cell receptor beta chains below, sequenced in a study of graft-versus-host responses after intestinal transplantation (TCRdb year 2021). These receptors have no known antigen. The library was built by means of the immunoSEQ multiplex PCR assay. The immuneACCESS repertoire file appears here via TCRdb, limited to in-frame rearrangements. These files lack a portion of the clones; in checked studies, under half of the deficit traces to unresolved V genes, and the cause of the others is not known. For this sample there are 30,000 to 40,000 clones; roughly 92% appear just once. The ten largest clones add up to roughly a fifth of the sample. Sample time point, as interpreted from the label and publication: cells obtained before transplantation from donor or recipient. The sample consisted of unstimulated CD8+ T cells sorted from spleen or lymph node cells, taken before transplant. All receptors come from a human donor who was the organ donor for an intestinal transplant.

This clone came up once. This CDR3 reads CASSQEGGRQRYTEAFF. CDR3 in DNA: TGCGCCAGCAGCCAAGAGGGAGGGCGACAGCGATACACTGAAGCTTTCTTT. This chain uses TRBV4-3 with TRBJ1-1; a possible D gene is TRBD1 (5 bases). Germline CDR1 and CDR2: LGHNA and YSLEER. The CDR3 runs to 17 residues. V lost 0 bases and J 3 bases, leaving 17 bases between the germline ends.

The chain is built from TRBV6-6 and TRBJ2-7, with a tentative D call TRBD1 (6 bases). This CDR3 is built from 13 residues. CDR1 is MNHNY and CDR2 is SVGAGI in the germline V gene (reference sequence). Trimming shortened V by 4 bases and J by 2 bases, and 9 bases separated the two germline ends. The CDR3 coding sequence is TGTGCCAGCAGTTCGACAGGTCCCTACGAGCAGTACTTC. Protein product: CASSSTGPYEQYF.

The V gene is TRBV6-5, the J gene TRBJ2-7, with 12 bases matching TRBD2. V trimming: 0 bases; J trimming: 3 bases; junction bases outside the gene matches: 3. The germline CDR1 and CDR2 sequences are MNHEY and SVGAGI. This CDR3 contains 16 residues. This CDR3 is CASSYSRTSGIYEQYF. The CDR3 DNA follows: TGTGCCAGCAGTTACTCGAGGACTAGCGGGATCTACGAGCAGTACTTC.

Only a few counts were recorded for this clone. The J gene is TRBJ2-3, the V gene TRBV6-5; TRBD2 is a possible D gene (5 bases). The CDR3 is made up of 16 amino acids. Germline CDR1 is MNHEY and CDR2 is SVGAGI. The germline V and J ends were trimmed by 0 bases and 6 bases, with 16 bases remaining between them. The CDR3 sequence: CASSYSDPLAGDTQYF. The CDR3 DNA is TGTGCCAGCAGTTACTCGGATCCCCTAGCTGGCGATACGCAGTATTTT.

DNA of the CDR3: TGTGCCAGCAGTGAGGCAGGGGAGAACGAGCAGTACTTC. It is translated as CASSEAGENEQYF. The rearrangement joins TRBV28 to TRBJ2-7, with D perhaps TRBD1 (6 bases). V lost 5 bases to trimming and J lost 5 bases, with 13 bases between them. The germline V gene encodes CDR1 MDHEN and CDR2 SYDVKM. This CDR3 comprises 13 residues.

The genes are TRBV10-3 and TRBJ2-3, with TRBD2 matching 7 bases. CDR1 is ENHRY, CDR2 SYGVKD, per germline. The V segment lost 2 bases and the J segment 1 base; nucleotides outside the gene matches: 6. This CDR3 contains 16 residues. The DNA of the CDR3 is TGTGCCATCAGTGAGCGGCGGGAGTTCGGCACAGATACGCAGTATTTT. Amino acid sequence: CAISERREFGTDTQYF.

J is TRBJ2-1 and V is TRBV6-1; D possibly matches TRBD1 or TRBD2 (5 bases each). Trimming pared 2 bases from V and 7 bases from J, leaving 6 bases between. CDR1 and CDR2 from the germline V gene are MNHNS and SASEGT. This CDR3 spans 12 amino acids. DNA for the CDR3: TGTGCCAGCAGTGAATGGGGGAATGAGCAGTTCTTC. Translated, it gives CASSEWGNEQFF.

This clone was picked up a small number of times. Within the sample, other DNA sequences also encode this same CDR3. V and J are TRBV15 and TRBJ2-2; D perhaps matches TRBD2 (5 bases). CDR1 and CDR2 from the germline V gene are LNHNV and YYDKDF (reference sequence). The CDR3 loop spans 14 amino acids. The ends were cut back, 3 bases at V and 3 bases at J, with 8 bases in the middle. This CDR3 is CATSRDGDTGELFF. The DNA of the CDR3 is TGTGCCACCAGCAGGGACGGGGACACCGGGGAGCTGTTTTTT. Full variable domain (missing parts from reference TRBV15 and TRBJ2-2): DAMVIQNPRYQVTQFGKPVTLSCSQTLNHNVMYWYQQKSSQAPKLLFHYYDKDFNNEADTPDNFQSRRPNTSFCFLDIRSPGLGDTAMYLCATSRDGDTGELFFGEGSRLTVL.

The V gene is TRBV25-1, the J gene TRBJ2-1, with 7 positions matching TRBD2. The CDR3 is made up of 13 amino acids. The germline gives CDR1 MGHDK, CDR2 SYGVNS. The V segment lost 2 bases and the J segment 7 bases; nucleotides outside the gene matches: 2. The chain's CDR3 is CASSETSANEQFF. The CDR3 region has the DNA TGTGCCAGCAGTGAAACTAGCGCTAATGAGCAGTTCTTC.

The rearrangement joins TRBV19 to TRBJ2-5; D possibly corresponds to TRBD2 (5 bases). The tail of the sequence fits TRBJ2-7 better, so the J call may be wrong. The germline CDR1 and CDR2 sequences are LNHDA and SQIVND (reference sequence). This CDR3 has 15 amino acids. The CDR3 loop is CASSIDDGRAYEQYF. The DNA for the CDR3 is TGTGCCAGTAGTATAGATGACGGGCGGGCCTACGAGCAGTACTTC.

This chain links TRBV27 with TRBJ2-7; 7 positions agree with TRBD1. From germline, CDR1 is MNHEY and CDR2 SMNVEV (reference sequence). V was pared by 6 bases and J by 2 bases, with 13 bases of the junction left unmatched. This CDR3 has 16 residues. CDR3 DNA sequence: TGTGCCAGCAGCCTGACTGGACAGGCGGTCACCTACGAGCAGTACTTC. Its protein is CASSLTGQAVTYEQYF.

The J gene is TRBJ2-7, the V gene TRBV7-6; perhaps D is TRBD1 or TRBD2 (5 bases each). Germline V gene data show CDR1 as SGHVS and CDR2 as FNYEAQ. The CDR3 covers 13 residues. With 5 bases removed from V and 5 bases from J, the gap between germline ends came to 13 bases. CDR3 nucleotides: TGTGCCAGCAGCCCGCCGGGGACGGACGAGCAGTACTTC. This translates into CASSPPGTDEQYF.

The chain uses TRBV6-5 and TRBJ2-1; D call uncertain. Trimming took off 5 bases at V and 2 bases at J, with 13 bases between the two ends. CDR1 is MNHEY and CDR2 is SVGAGI in the germline V gene. CDR3 size: 15 residues. CDR3 region: CASSAYRNPYNEQFF. CDR3 nucleotide sequence: TGTGCCAGCAGTGCCTACAGAAACCCCTACAATGAGCAGTTCTTC.

The rearrangement joins TRBV5-3 to TRBJ1-2; D is uncertain. TRBV5-3 is an open reading frame whose function is uncertain. The CDR3 consists of 13 residues. V shed 8 bases and J shed 5 bases, with 16 bases lying between them. The CDR3 sequence is CARPLKGWYGYTF. CDR3 DNA: TGTGCCAGGCCGTTGAAGGGATGGTATGGCTACACCTTC.

The V gene is TRBV29-1, the J gene TRBJ2-1; 7 bases align to TRBD1. V lost 3 bases and J lost 7; bases outside the gene matches: 6. The CDR3 consists of 13 residues. Germline V lookup: CDR1 SQVTM, CDR2 ANQGSEA. CDR3 in amino acids: CSVDTGERNEQFF. The CDR3 bases are TGCAGCGTTGACACAGGGGAGAGAAATGAGCAGTTCTTC.